A selection of T cell receptor beta chains follows, all from one sample in a study of PD-L1 blockade in urothelial cancer. Generated by immunoSEQ multiplex PCR, the TCRdb table keeps only in-frame clones and is missing some. The profile covers tens of thousands of clones, with 86% appearing a single time and less than 3.5% taken by the ten largest. The sequenced sample was PBMCs, obtained around atezolizumab (anti-PD-L1) treatment. The receptor source for this set is a man aged 45-65 years with urothelial cancer. Each CDR3 is given with its conserved first and last residue. A D gene is named only where the DNA matches it firmly. Clone size, where shown, is once, few, many, or a class for clones that have expanded.

length	J	D	V	size	CDR3	DNA
16	TRBJ2-5	TRBD2	TRBV18	once	CASSPVIAGGQETQYF	TGTGCCAGCTCACCTGTTATAGCGGGAGGTCAAGAGACCCAGTACTTC
13	TRBJ2-7	TRBD1	TRBV9	once	CASSGTGNYEQYF	TGTGCCAGCTCCGGGACAGGGAACTACGAGCAGTACTTC
15	TRBJ1-4	TRBD1	TRBV5-1	once	CASSLGGQGRGKLFF	TGCGCCAGCAGCTTGGGGGGACAGGGTCGCGGAAAACTGTTTTTT
14	TRBJ2-3	TRBD2	TRBV11-2	NA	CASSSSGRGDTQYF	TGTGCCAGCAGCTCCAGCGGGAGGGGTGATACGCAGTATTTT
16	TRBJ2-1	NA	TRBV28	NA	CASSPSGHTIYNEQFF	TGTGCCAGCAGTCCGTCAGGACACACTATCTACAATGAGCAGTTCTTC
15	TRBJ2-1	NA	TRBV6-4	NA	CASSGSSKRFGEQFF	TGTGCCAGCAGTGGGAGTAGCAAGAGATTTGGTGAGCAGTTCTTC
13	TRBJ1-6	TRBD1	TRBV9	few	CASSRGPNSPLHF	TGTGCCAGCAGCAGGGGGCCTAATTCACCCCTCCACTTT
15	TRBJ1-2	TRBD1	TRBV6-6	once	CASSYSTGGKNGYTF	TGTGCCAGCAGTTACTCGACAGGGGGGAAGAATGGCTACACCTTC
16	TRBJ2-1	TRBD1	TRBV14	NA	CASSHTGGSSWYEQFF	TGTGCCAGCAGCCATACAGGGGGGTCAAGTTGGTATGAGCAGTTCTTC
16	TRBJ2-3	TRBD2	TRBV5-1	NA	CASSSEAGGPLDTQYF	TGCGCCAGCAGCTCAGAAGCGGGAGGGCCGTTAGATACGCAGTATTTT
19	TRBJ2-3	TRBD2	TRBV19	NA	CASSIDPRLTSGSKNTQYF	TGTGCCAGTAGTATAGATCCCCGTCTCACTAGCGGGAGTAAAAATACGCAGTATTTT
13	TRBJ1-2	TRBD1	TRBV19	NA	CASSLDRVQGYTF	TGTGCCAGTAGCCTGGACAGGGTCCAAGGCTACACCTTC
17	TRBJ2-1	TRBD1	TRBV11-3	NA	CASSLVMSGQGSDEQFF	TGTGCCAGCAGCTTAGTTATGAGCGGACAGGGGAGCGATGAGCAGTTCTTC
15	TRBJ2-7	NA	TRBV28	NA	CASYASEENHYEQYF	TGTGCCAGTTATGCTAGCGAGGAAAATCACTACGAGCAGTACTTC
12	TRBJ1-2	NA	TRBV10-2	NA	CASEDPGIGYTF	TGCGCCAGCGAGGATCCAGGGATAGGCTACACCTTC
15	TRBJ2-3	NA	TRBV7-3	NA	CASSSTGLSTDTQYF	TGTGCCAGCAGCTCAACGGGCCTGAGCACAGATACGCAGTATTTT
13	TRBJ1-6	TRBD1	TRBV19	NA	CASLQGTNSPLHF	TGTGCCAGCCTACAGGGGACAAATTCACCCCTCCACTTT
15	TRBJ2-1	TRBD2	TRBV6-4	NA	CASSRLAGVSNEQFF	TGTGCCAGCAGCCGACTAGCGGGAGTCTCCAATGAGCAGTTCTTC
16	TRBJ2-3	NA	TRBV4-1	NA	CASSQVGRELRNTQYF	TGCGCCAGCAGCCAAGTGGGCAGGGAATTGCGGAATACGCAGTATTTT
15	TRBJ2-2	NA	TRBV6-5	NA	CASSYAWSGAGELFF	TGTGCCAGCAGTTACGCTTGGTCCGGGGCCGGGGAGCTGTTTTTT
16	TRBJ1-1	NA	TRBV18	NA	CASSPPKSRDTREAFF	TGTGCCAGCTCACCACCCAAAAGCCGGGACACAAGGGAAGCTTTCTTT
14	TRBJ2-7	NA	TRBV28	NA	CASSSRLRSYEQYF	TGTGCCAGCAGTTCGCGGTTAAGATCCTACGAGCAGTACTTC
12	TRBJ1-6	TRBD1	TRBV2	NA	CARGGHNSPLHF	TGTGCCAGAGGGGGCCATAATTCACCCCTCCACTTT
15	TRBJ2-3	NA	TRBV2	NA	CASSGEGSRTDTQYF	TGTGCCAGCAGTGGGGAAGGGAGCCGAACAGATACGCAGTATTTT
16	TRBJ2-6	NA	TRBV5-4	NA	CASSGWAFSGANVLTF	TGTGCCAGCAGCGGATGGGCCTTCTCTGGGGCCAACGTCCTGACTTTC
15	TRBJ2-3	NA	TRBV19	NA	CASSIATIRTDTQYF	TGTGCCAGTAGTATCGCGACAATCCGCACAGATACGCAGTATTTT
13	TRBJ2-5	TRBD2	TRBV19	NA	CASSGTSAETQYF	TGTGCCAGTAGTGGGACTAGTGCTGAGACCCAGTACTTC
14	TRBJ1-2	NA	TRBV10-3	NA	CAIRGAVANYGYTF	TGTGCCATCAGGGGGGCCGTAGCTAACTATGGCTACACCTTC
15	TRBJ2-5	TRBD2	TRBV6-5	NA	CASRKGLAAQETQYF	TGTGCCAGCAGAAAGGGACTAGCGGCCCAAGAGACCCAGTACTTC
15	TRBJ2-2	TRBD1	TRBV9	NA	CASSPGQGRTGELFF	TGTGCCAGCAGCCCCGGACAGGGGAGGACCGGGGAGCTGTTTTTT
16	TRBJ2-1	TRBD2	TRBV7-9	NA	CASSLAGGGAYNEQFF	TGTGCCAGCAGCCTAGCGGGAGGGGGGGCCTACAATGAGCAGTTCTTC
13	TRBJ1-2	TRBD1	TRBV10-3	NA	CAISEFQGAAYTF	TGTGCCATCAGTGAGTTCCAGGGGGCCGCCTACACCTTC
16	TRBJ2-2	NA	TRBV19	NA	CASKIPGQGNTGELFF	TGTGCCAGTAAGATACCGGGACAAGGGAACACCGGGGAGCTGTTTTTT
14	TRBJ2-7	NA	TRBV28	NA	CASSFLFNTYEQYF	TGTGCCAGCAGTTTCCTCTTTAATACCTACGAGCAGTACTTC
15	TRBJ1-1	TRBD1	TRBV5-4	NA	CASSLDRTGGTEAFF	TGTGCCAGCAGCTTGGACCGGACAGGCGGCACTGAAGCTTTCTTT
13	TRBJ1-1	NA	TRBV9	NA	CASSVAGNTEAFF	TGTGCCAGCAGCGTAGCGGGGAACACTGAAGCTTTCTTT
13	TRBJ1-2	TRBD1	TRBV28	NA	CASSPDRVRGYTF	TGTGCCAGCAGCCCCGACAGGGTGAGAGGCTACACCTTC
21	TRBJ2-1	TRBD2	TRBV27	NA	CASSNQAGVRLAGGPYNEQFF	TGTGCCAGCAGCAACCAAGCCGGGGTTAGGCTAGCGGGAGGGCCGTACAATGAGCAGTTCTTC
17	TRBJ2-1	TRBD2	TRBV5-6	NA	CASSRRIGLAGFDEQFF	TGTGCCAGCAGCCGTAGGATCGGACTAGCGGGATTTGATGAGCAGTTCTTC
18	TRBJ2-3	TRBD2	TRBV14	NA	CASSQSIKLLAGDGTQYF	TGTGCCAGCAGCCAGAGCATCAAACTACTAGCGGGGGATGGTACGCAGTATTTT
13	TRBJ1-4	NA	TRBV25-1	NA	CASRPGGQEKLFF	TGTGCCAGCAGGCCAGGCGGACAGGAAAAACTGTTTTTT
19	TRBJ2-2	NA	TRBV28	NA	CASSSITLTSRSNTGELFF	TGTGCCAGCAGTTCCATTACCTTAACTAGTCGGAGTAACACCGGGGAGCTGTTTTTT
16	TRBJ2-1	TRBD1	TRBV19	NA	CASSRDRRIIANEQFF	TGTGCCAGTAGTAGGGACAGAAGGATTATTGCCAATGAGCAGTTCTTC
11	TRBJ2-7	NA	TRBV6-5	once	CASSYRYEQYF	TGTGCCAGCAGTTACCGCTACGAGCAGTACTTC
15	TRBJ1-3	TRBD1	TRBV30	NA	CAWSPGTDNGNTIYF	TGTGCCTGGTCACCTGGGACAGACAATGGAAACACCATATATTTT
16	TRBJ2-5	NA	TRBV10-3	NA	CAISESAGNAGETQYF	TGTGCCATCAGTGAGTCAGCAGGGAATGCAGGCGAGACCCAGTACTTC
13	TRBJ2-5	NA	TRBV12-5	NA	CASAGRIQETQYF	TGTGCTAGCGCTGGGAGAATCCAAGAGACCCAGTACTTC
13	TRBJ1-2	NA	TRBV4-1	NA	CASSPRGPYGYTF	TGCGCCAGCAGCCCGCGGGGACCCTATGGCTACACCTTC
17	TRBJ2-6	TRBD1	TRBV4-2	NA	CASSLRDRGSGANVLTF	TGTGCCAGCAGCCTCCGGGACAGGGGTTCTGGGGCCAACGTCCTGACTTTC